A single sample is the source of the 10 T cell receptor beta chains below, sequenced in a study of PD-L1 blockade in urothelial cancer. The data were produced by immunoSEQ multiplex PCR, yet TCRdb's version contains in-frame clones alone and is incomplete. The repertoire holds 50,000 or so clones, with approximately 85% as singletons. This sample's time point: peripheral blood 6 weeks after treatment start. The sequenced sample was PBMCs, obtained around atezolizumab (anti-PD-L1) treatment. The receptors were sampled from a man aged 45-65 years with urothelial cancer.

CDR3 bases: TGTGCCAGCAGCAAACCGGGGACAGGCGAGAACACTGAAGCTTTCTTT. Translated, it gives CASSKPGTGENTEAFF. J is TRBJ1-1 and V is TRBV5-4; TRBD1 aligns across 8 bases. This CDR3 spans 16 amino acids. Germline CDR1 reads SGHNT; CDR2 reads YYREEE (reference sequence). The V and J ends lost 4 bases and 1 base, in that order; junction bases with no gene match: 9.

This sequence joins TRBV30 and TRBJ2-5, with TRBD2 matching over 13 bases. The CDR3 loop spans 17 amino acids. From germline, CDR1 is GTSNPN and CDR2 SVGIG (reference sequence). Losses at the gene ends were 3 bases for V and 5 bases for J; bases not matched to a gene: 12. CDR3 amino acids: CAWRPTSGRRFKETQYF. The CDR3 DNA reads TGTGCCTGGAGGCCGACTAGCGGGAGGAGGTTTAAGGAGACCCAGTACTTC.

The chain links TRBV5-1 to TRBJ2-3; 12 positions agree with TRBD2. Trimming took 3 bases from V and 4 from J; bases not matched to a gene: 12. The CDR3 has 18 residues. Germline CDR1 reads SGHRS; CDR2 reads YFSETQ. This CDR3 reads CASSSGQTSGRGSDTQYF. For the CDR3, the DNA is TGCGCCAGCAGCTCTGGGCAGACTAGCGGGAGAGGGTCAGATACGCAGTATTTT.

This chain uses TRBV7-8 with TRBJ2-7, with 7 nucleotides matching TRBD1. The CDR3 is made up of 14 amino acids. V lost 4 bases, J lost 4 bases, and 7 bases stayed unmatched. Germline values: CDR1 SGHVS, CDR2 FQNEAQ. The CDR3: CASSSGTATYEQYF. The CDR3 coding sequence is TGTGCCAGCAGCTCCGGGACAGCCACATACGAGCAGTACTTC. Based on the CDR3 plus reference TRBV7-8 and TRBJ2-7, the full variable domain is GAGVSQSPRYKVAKRGQDVALRCDPISGHVSLFWYQQALGQGPEFLTYFQNEAQLDKSGLPSDRFFAERPEGSVSTLKIQRTQQEDSAVYLCASSSGTATYEQYFGPGTRLTVT.

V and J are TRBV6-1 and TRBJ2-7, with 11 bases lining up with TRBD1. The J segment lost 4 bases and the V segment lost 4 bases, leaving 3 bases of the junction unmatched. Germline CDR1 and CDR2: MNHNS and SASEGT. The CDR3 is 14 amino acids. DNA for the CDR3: TGTGCCAGCAGTGCTGGACAGGGGGCTTACGAGCAGTACTTC. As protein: CASSAGQGAYEQYF.

DNA of the CDR3: TGTGCCAGCAGCTTAGGTCGGGGGAGATATCAGCCCCAGCATTTT. It yields the protein CASSLGRGRYQPQHF. The chain is built from TRBV13 and TRBJ1-5; D might be TRBD1 (5 bases). The CDR3 has 15 amino acids. Germline V gene data show CDR1 as PRHDT and CDR2 as FYEKMQ (reference sequence). Between the trimmed V and J ends, which lost 0 bases and 5 bases, there was a span of 11 bases.

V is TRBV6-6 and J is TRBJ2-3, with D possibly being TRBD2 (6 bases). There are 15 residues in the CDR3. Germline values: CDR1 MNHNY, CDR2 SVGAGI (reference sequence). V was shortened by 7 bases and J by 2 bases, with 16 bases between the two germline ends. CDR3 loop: CASTRDSVATDTQYF. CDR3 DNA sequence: TGTGCCAGCACCCGGGACTCCGTAGCCACAGATACGCAGTATTTT.

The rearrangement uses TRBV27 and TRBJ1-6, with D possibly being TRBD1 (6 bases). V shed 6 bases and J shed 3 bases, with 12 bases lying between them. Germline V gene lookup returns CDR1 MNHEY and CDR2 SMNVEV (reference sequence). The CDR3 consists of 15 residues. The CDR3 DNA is TGTGCCAGCAGCCCCAGGGACAACTATAATTCACCCCTCCACTTT. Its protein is CASSPRDNYNSPLHF.

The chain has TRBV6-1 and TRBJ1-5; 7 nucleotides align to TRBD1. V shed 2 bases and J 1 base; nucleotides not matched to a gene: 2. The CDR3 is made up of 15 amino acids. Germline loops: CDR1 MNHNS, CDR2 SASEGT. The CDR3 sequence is CASSETGDSNQPQHF. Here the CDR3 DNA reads TGTGCCAGCAGTGAAACAGGGGACAGCAATCAGCCCCAGCATTTT.

The CDR3 DNA sequence: TGCGCCAGCAGCTTGGCCGGGACCCAGGGGGAGACCCAGTACTTC. It is translated as CASSLAGTQGETQYF. The chain has TRBV5-1 and TRBJ2-5; tentative D call: TRBD1 (6 bases). The V gene lost 0 bases and the J gene lost 5 bases, with 14 bases spanning the gap. The length of the CDR3 is 15 residues. Germline V gives CDR1 SGHRS, CDR2 YFSETQ.